The text below deals with one TCR beta chain. Only a few counts were recorded for this clonotype. Its antigen is currently not known. Base qualities are not recorded, but no much larger clone differs from it by a single base. Starting from roughly 500 ng total RNA, TCRbeta-specific cDNA was produced by reverse transcription with a constant-region primer and ProtoScript II reverse transcriptase. Construction of the TCRbeta libraries relied on three nested rounds of multiplex PCR, following a slightly modified ARM-PCR procedure. Each of the first two PCR rounds ran for roughly 9 cycles and used multiplex TRBV1-TRBV30 forward primers together with a Cbeta reverse primer. Sample barcodes and Illumina adapters were added in a final 25-cycle PCR using Deep VentR polymerase. Before sequencing, amplicons between 200 and 500 bp were purified from gel using a QIAquick gel extraction kit. An Illumina HiSeq 2500 was used to sequence the TCRbeta amplicons, generating 250-bp paired-end reads. From the authors' description of their analysis: Trimmomatic v0.33 was used to quality-trim the reads, and FLASH v1.2.11 was used to merge paired reads so that full CDR3 sequences could be recovered. V, D and J germline segments were assigned to the rearranged TCRbeta sequences by MiGEC v1.2.1b. Clonotype statistics and Shannon-Wiener diversity indices were computed with VDJtools v1.0.0. To cut down on sampling bias, every analysis after diversity analysis relied on just the 250 most abundant clonotypes from each sample. TCRdb redid the processing of the public reads, applying fastp at Q25 and MiXCR, and retained in-frame beta chains. Each CDR3 protein gets just one entry, which takes the most common genes and DNA from the rows behind it. None of the V and J calls come from the authors' own analysis; TCRdb made them. The sample contains about 350,000 distinct CDR3 sequences, 65% of them found a single time. Roughly 6% of the sample is taken by the ten largest.

RNA from unsorted whole blood was extracted with TRIzol reagent, and germline DNA was obtained with the DNeasy Blood & Tissue kit. Patients had chronic HBV infection and were treatment-naive at sampling. Before surgery, 4 to 5 milliliters of peripheral blood were collected into K2EDTA tubes. The data were obtained in a study of tumor-infiltrating lymphocytes in primary liver carcinoma (dated by TCRdb to between 2016 and 2019). Study-level background: Surgical resection was performed in China between 2015 and 2016 on five or six patients with histopathologically diagnosed primary liver carcinoma. Hepatocellular carcinoma (four) or combined HCC and intrahepatic cholangiocarcinoma (one) was present in the five patients, who were three men and two women aged 30 to 69 years. The tumors of the five patients were staged as T1-T3 N0M0, with maximum diameters ranging from roughly 4 to 11 cm. Roughly 3.65 to 7.13 million productive TCRbeta reads were obtained per sample, and no significant difference in read depth was found between tissue types. Across five regions of each liver tumor, along with adjacent normal tissue and blood, the study brought together TCRbeta repertoire sequencing, expression microarrays and whole-exome sequencing. A total of roughly 35 specimens from 5 patients, comprising some 25 tumor regions, 5 adjacent noncancerous liver tissues and 5 peripheral blood samples, were covered by TCRbeta repertoire sequencing. Reproducibility between technical replicate repertoires was high, with correlation coefficients above 0.95 and mean shared-clone rates roughly 0.86. Overall study outcomes, separate from this receptor: Since the samples were bulk and unsorted, there was no way to compare CD4+ and CD8+ T cell repertoires. Repertoire overlap was found to be higher between tumor regions (mean approximately 35%) than between tumor-adjacent (approximately 17%) or tumor-blood (about 15%) pairs, consistent with antigen-driven expansion. With just four or five patients in the study, the authors point out that the findings should be validated in a larger study. A significantly larger repertoire fraction was made up by the top 250 clones in tumors than in blood (p = 0.039). Only the TCR beta chain was sequenced, so true repertoire diversity is likely underestimated because unpaired alpha chains were not captured.

The CDR3 holds 16 amino acids from the cysteine to the phenylalanine. The only DNA kept is the CDR3, 48 bases in frame from the first base. From a lookup of the germline V gene, CDR1 and CDR2 are MNHEY and SVGAGI. V is trimmed back by 6 bases and J by 8 bases, and the junction contains 8 bases that no gene match accounts for. Recombination joined TRBV6-5 with TRBJ2-1, and TRBD2 matches 15 of the central bases. The clonotype originates from a man in his forties or fifties with primary liver carcinoma and hepatitis B virus infection. What was sequenced was peripheral blood. The DNA sequence is as follows: TGTGCCAGCAGCCGGGGCGGACTAGCGGGAGGGGATGAGCAGTTCTTC. Translated, this is CASSRGGLAGGDEQFF.